This T cell receptor beta chain originates from a study of radiation and T cells in renal cell carcinoma. Regarding the study as a whole: Without pretreatment biopsies, baseline tumor clonotype presence was undetermined.

Method: immunoSEQ multiplex PCR; TCRdb's copy keeps in-frame clones and lacks some. This repertoire shows about 50,000 clones, approximately 80% found once; its top ten account for 30% to 35%. Indicated time point: baseline pretreatment blood. Documented treatment: 15 Gy SBRT to primary tumor, nephrectomy 4 weeks later. About this clone itself: Its cognate antigen is unknown.

Sample: blood, taken from a patient whose treatment included radiotherapy and nephrectomy. The source is a woman in her seventies with renal cell carcinoma.

The CDR3 here is CSARQANEQFF. The DNA for the CDR3 is TGCAGTGCTAGGCAGGCTAATGAGCAGTTCTTC. The chain links TRBV20-1 to TRBJ2-1; D call uncertain. V gave up 3 bases and J gave up 7 bases, with 7 bases separating them. This CDR3 is built from 11 residues. Per the germline V gene, CDR1 is DFQATT and CDR2 is SNEGSKA (reference sequence).